This entry concerns a single T cell receptor (beta chain). The antigen remains undetermined. CDR1 is SGHRS and CDR2 is YFSETQ in the germline V gene. Trimming took off 1 base at V and 0 bases at J, with 4 bases between the two ends. This CDR3 contains 14 residues. These data belong to a study of CD8+ T cells in alopecia areata. The wider study: Scalp area affected, as a percentage, set the severity score of treated patients.

Study-level results: In scalp and blood during tofacitinib, many expanded lesional clones persisted.

RNA was extracted and reverse transcribed into cDNA as the sequencing template. Libraries were prepared by immunoSEQ multiplex PCR; TCRdb keeps only in-frame clonotypes and omits some of them. The sample gives around 170,000 clones, 51% of which show up once; roughly a tenth is in the top ten. Treatment of the sample: oral pan-JAK inhibitor, 5-10 mg twice daily. The sequence was collected from a human donor with alopecia areata. This chain links TRBV5-1 with TRBJ2-2; D gene unclear. The sample in question was CD8+ T cells sorted from blood, obtained at approximately week 52, from a patient treated with tofacitinib. CDR3: CASSLSPNTGELFF. The CDR3 bases are TGCGCCAGCAGCTTGAGTCCGAACACCGGGGAGCTGTTTTTT.